What follows are 5 T cell receptor beta chains derived from one specimen sequenced in a study of cytomegalovirus exposure and HLA in healthy donors. This table comes from immunoSEQ multiplex PCR, and its TCRdb copy is limited to in-frame clones, with some not included. Of over 60,000 clones listed, 96% are singletons. The sequencing sample was made of PBMCs. The receptor source for this set is a woman aged 18-29 years in good health and CMV-seropositive.

This sequence joins TRBV9 and TRBJ1-4; weak D call: TRBD1 (5 bases). The CDR3 is made up of 18 amino acids. Trimming left V 0 bases short and J 0 bases short, with 15 bases between. From germline, CDR1 is SGDLS and CDR2 YYNGEE. The CDR3 sequence: CASSVEGTLNPTNEKLFF. Written as DNA, the CDR3 is TGTGCCAGCAGCGTAGAAGGGACTCTCAACCCAACTAATGAAAAACTGTTTTTT.

This clone showed up just once. The chain combines TRBV6-5 with TRBJ1-5, with 8 bases that match TRBD1. The germline V gene has CDR1 MNHEY and CDR2 SVGAGI. The junction had 5 bases not matched to a gene; V was cut back by 5 bases and J by 2 bases. This CDR3 is 15 amino acids long. Written as DNA, the CDR3 is TGTGCCAGCAGTAACCCGGGACAGGGCAATCAGCCCCAGCATTTT. This codes for CASSNPGQGNQPQHF.

CDR3 DNA: TGTGCCAGCAGCTTAAAGCGGGAGTACCACGAGCAGTACTTC. Amino acid sequence: CASSLKREYHEQYF. The rearrangement links TRBV5-6 to TRBJ2-7; 8 bases align to TRBD2. V shed 2 bases and J 5 bases; nucleotides not matched to a gene: 6. CDR3 size: 14 residues. CDR1 SGHDT and CDR2 YYEEEE come from the germline V gene.

The V gene is TRBV5-1, the J gene TRBJ1-2; D gene unclear. CDR1 and CDR2 from the germline V gene are SGHRS and YFSETQ. V was cut by 0 bases and J by 2 bases, with 8 bases left in between. The CDR3 loop spans 14 amino acids. In nucleotides, the CDR3 is TGCGCCAGCAGCTTGGCTTTAGCCAACTATGGCTACACCTTC. This translates into CASSLALANYGYTF.

The chain combines TRBV7-2 with TRBJ2-6, with TRBD2 as a possible D gene (6 bases). With 4 bases removed from V and 0 bases from J, the gap between germline ends came to 10 bases. The CDR3 extends over 16 amino acids. Germline V gives CDR1 SGHTA, CDR2 FQGNSA. The CDR3 DNA reads TGTGCCAGCAGCTCCTTGGGGGGCTCTGGGGCCAACGTCCTGACTTTC. This codes for CASSSLGGSGANVLTF.